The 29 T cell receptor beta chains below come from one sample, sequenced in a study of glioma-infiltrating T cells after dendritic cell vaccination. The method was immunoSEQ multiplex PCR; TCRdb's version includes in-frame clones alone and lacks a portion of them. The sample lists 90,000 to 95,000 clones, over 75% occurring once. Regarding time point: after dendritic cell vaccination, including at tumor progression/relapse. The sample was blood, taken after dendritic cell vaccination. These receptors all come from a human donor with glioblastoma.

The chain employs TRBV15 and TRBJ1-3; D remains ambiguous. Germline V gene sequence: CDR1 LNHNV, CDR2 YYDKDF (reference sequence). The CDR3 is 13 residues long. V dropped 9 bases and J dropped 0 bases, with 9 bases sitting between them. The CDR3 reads CATTTNSGNTIYF. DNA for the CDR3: TGTGCCACAACAACGAACTCTGGAAACACCATATATTTT. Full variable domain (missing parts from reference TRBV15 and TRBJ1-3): DAMVIQNPRYQVTQFGKPVTLSCSQTLNHNVMYWYQQKSSQAPKLLFHYYDKDFNNEADTPDNFQSRRPNTSFCFLDIRSPGLGDTAMYLCATTTNSGNTIYFGEGSWLTVV.

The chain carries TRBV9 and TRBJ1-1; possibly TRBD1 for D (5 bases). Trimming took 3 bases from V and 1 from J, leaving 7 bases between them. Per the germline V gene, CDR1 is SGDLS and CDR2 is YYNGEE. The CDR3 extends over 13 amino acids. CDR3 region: CASSDGANTEAFF. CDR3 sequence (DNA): TGTGCCAGCAGCGATGGGGCGAACACTGAAGCTTTCTTT.

The CDR3 nucleotides are TGTGCCAGCGCGGACAGGGGCGAGCAGTTCTTC. Protein: CASADRGEQFF. V and J are TRBV25-1 and TRBJ2-1, with 9 bases fitting TRBD1. Trimming at V came to 8 bases and at J to 10 bases, leaving 3 bases not matched to a gene. Germline V gives CDR1 MGHDK, CDR2 SYGVNS. CDR3 length: 11 amino acids.

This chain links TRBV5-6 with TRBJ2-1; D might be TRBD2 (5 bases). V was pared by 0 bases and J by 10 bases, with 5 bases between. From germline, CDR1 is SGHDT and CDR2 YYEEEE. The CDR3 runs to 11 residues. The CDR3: CASSLAGEQFF. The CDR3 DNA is TGTGCCAGCAGCTTGGCGGGAGAGCAGTTCTTC.

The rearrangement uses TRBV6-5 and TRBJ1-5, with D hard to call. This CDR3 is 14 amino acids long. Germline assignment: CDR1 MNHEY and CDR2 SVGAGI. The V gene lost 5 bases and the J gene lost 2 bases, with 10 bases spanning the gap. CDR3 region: CASSPWQGNQPQHF. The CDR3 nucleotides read TGTGCCAGCAGTCCCTGGCAGGGCAATCAGCCCCAGCATTTT.

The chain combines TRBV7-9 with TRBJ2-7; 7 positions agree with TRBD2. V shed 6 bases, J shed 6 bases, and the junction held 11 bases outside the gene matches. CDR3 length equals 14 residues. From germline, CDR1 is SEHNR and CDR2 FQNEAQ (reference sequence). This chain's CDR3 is CASRGEGGSLEQYV. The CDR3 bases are TGTGCCAGCAGGGGGGAGGGAGGATCTCTCGAGCAGTACGTC.

The CDR3 DNA sequence: TGTGCCAGCAGCCGAGCCTTAGCGGCTCCTGGGGAGCAGTACTTC. Its protein is CASSRALAAPGEQYF. V and J are TRBV4-2 and TRBJ2-7, with D perhaps matching TRBD2 (6 bases). The germline V gene has CDR1 LGHNA and CDR2 YNFKEQ. The length of the CDR3 is 15 residues. The germline V and J ends were trimmed by 4 bases and 7 bases, with 20 bases remaining between them.

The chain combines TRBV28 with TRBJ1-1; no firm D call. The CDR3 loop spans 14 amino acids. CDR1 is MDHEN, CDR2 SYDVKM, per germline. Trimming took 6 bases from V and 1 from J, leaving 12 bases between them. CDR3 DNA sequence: TGTGCCAGCAGGGCCGGAGATAGGAACACTGAAGCTTTCTTT. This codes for CASRAGDRNTEAFF. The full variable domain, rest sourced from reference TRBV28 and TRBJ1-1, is DVKVTQSSRYLVKRTGEKVFLECVQDMDHENMFWYRQDPGLGLRLIYFSYDVKMKEKGDIPEGYSVSREKKERFSLILESASTNQTSMYLCASRAGDRNTEAFFGQGTRLTVV.

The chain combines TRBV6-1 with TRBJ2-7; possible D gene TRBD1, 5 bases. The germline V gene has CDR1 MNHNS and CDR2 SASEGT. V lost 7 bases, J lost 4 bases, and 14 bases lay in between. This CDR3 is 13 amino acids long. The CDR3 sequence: CASIQGSKYEQYF. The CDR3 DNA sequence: TGTGCCAGCATTCAGGGCAGTAAGTACGAGCAGTACTTC.

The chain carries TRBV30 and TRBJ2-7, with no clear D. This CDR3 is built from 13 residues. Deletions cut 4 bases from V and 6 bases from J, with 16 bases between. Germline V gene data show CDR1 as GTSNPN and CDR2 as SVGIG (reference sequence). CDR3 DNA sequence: TGTGCCTGGAATTGGCTCGGGTCTTCCGAGCAGTACGTC. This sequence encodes CAWNWLGSSEQYV.

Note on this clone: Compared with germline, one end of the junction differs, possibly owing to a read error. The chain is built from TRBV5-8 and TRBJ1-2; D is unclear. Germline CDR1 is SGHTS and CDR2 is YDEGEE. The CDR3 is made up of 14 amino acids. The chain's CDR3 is CASSSPGSGGPTIF. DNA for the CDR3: TGTGCCAGCAGCTCGCCCGGTTCAGGAGGCCCGACCATCTTC.

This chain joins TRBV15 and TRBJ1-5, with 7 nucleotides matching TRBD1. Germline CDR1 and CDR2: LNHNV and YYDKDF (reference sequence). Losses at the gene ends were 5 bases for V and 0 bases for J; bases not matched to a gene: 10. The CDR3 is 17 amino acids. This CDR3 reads CATSVGQAPYSNQPQHF. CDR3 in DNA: TGTGCCACCAGCGTCGGACAGGCGCCGTATAGCAATCAGCCCCAGCATTTT.

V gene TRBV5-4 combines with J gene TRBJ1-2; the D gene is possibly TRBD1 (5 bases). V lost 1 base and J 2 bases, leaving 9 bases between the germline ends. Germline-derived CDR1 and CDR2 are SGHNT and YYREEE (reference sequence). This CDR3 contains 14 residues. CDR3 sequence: CASSLFRTNYGYTF. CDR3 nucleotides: TGTGCCAGCAGCTTGTTCAGGACAAACTATGGCTACACCTTC. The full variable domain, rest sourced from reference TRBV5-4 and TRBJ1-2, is ETGVTQSPTHLIKTRGQQVTLRCSSQSGHNTVSWYQQALGQGPQFIFQYYREEENGRGNFPPRFSGLQFPNYSSELNVNALELDDSALYLCASSLFRTNYGYTFGSGTRLTVV.

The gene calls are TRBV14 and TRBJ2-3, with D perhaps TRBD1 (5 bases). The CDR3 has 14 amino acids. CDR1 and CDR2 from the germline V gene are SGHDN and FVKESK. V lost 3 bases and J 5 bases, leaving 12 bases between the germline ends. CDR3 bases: TGTGCCAGCAGCCAGTCGAAAGGGGTAGATACGCAGTATTTT. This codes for CASSQSKGVDTQYF.

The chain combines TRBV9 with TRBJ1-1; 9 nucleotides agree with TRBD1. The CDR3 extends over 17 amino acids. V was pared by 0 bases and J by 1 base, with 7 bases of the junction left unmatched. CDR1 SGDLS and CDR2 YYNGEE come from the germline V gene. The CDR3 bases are TGTGCCAGCAGCGTAGAAGGACAGGGGTCTCAGAACACTGAAGCTTTCTTT. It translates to CASSVEGQGSQNTEAFF.

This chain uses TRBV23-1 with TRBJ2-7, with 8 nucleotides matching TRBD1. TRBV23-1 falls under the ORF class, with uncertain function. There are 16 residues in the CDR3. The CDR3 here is CASSQFEAGTGPGLDV. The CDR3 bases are TGCGCCAGCAGTCAGTTTGAGGCCGGGACAGGCCCTGGATTGGACGTC.

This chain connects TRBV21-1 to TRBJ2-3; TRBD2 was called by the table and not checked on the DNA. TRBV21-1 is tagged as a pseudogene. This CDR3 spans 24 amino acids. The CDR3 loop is CASSRGGLQGGLAGEEDSTDTQYF. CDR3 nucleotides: TGTGCCAGCAGCAGGGGGGGGCTCCAGGGGGGACTAGCGGGAGAGGAGGATAGCACAGATACGCAGTATTTT.

The CDR3 nucleotides are TGTGCCAGCAGCTATGGACAAGGGACTGAGACCCAGTACTTC. As protein: CASSYGQGTETQYF. The chain is built from TRBV5-4 and TRBJ2-5; D is perhaps TRBD2 (6 bases). Between the trimmed V and J ends, which lost 3 bases and 5 bases, there was a span of 14 bases. The CDR3 consists of 14 residues. CDR1 SGHNT and CDR2 YYREEE come from the germline V gene (reference sequence). Filled out from reference TRBV5-4 and TRBJ2-5, the complete variable domain reads ETGVTQSPTHLIKTRGQQVTLRCSSQSGHNTVSWYQQALGQGPQFIFQYYREEENGRGNFPPRFSGLQFPNYSSELNVNALELDDSALYLCASSYGQGTETQYFGPGTRLLVL.

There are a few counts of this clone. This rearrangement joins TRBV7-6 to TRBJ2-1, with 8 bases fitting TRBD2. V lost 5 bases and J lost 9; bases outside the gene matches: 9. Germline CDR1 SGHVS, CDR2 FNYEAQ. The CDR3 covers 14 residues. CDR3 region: CASSALAVGREQFF. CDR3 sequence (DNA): TGTGCCAGCAGCGCACTAGCGGTGGGTCGTGAGCAGTTCTTC. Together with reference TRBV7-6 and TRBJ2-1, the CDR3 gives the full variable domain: GAGVSQSPRYKVTKRGQDVALRCDPISGHVSLYWYRQALGQGPEFLTYFNYEAQQDKSGLPNDRFSAERPEGSISTLTIQRTEQRDSAMYRCASSALAVGREQFFGPGTRLTVL.

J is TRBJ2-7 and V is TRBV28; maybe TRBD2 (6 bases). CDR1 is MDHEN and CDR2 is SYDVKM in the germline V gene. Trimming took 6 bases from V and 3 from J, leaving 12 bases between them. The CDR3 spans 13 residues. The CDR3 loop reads CASRWRESYEQYV. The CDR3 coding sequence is TGTGCCAGCAGGTGGCGGGAAAGCTACGAGCAGTACGTC.

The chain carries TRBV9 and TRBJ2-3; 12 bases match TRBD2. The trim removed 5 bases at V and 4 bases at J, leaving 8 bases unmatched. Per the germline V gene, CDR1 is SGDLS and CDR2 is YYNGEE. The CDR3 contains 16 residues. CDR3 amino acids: CASSVTSGRFSDTQYF. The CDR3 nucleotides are TGTGCCAGCAGTGTGACTAGCGGGAGATTCTCAGATACGCAGTATTTT.

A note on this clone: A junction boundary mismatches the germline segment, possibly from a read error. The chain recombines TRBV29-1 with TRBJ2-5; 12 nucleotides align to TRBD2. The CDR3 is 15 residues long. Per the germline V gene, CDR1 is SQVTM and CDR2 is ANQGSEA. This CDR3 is CSVSSLAGGVETQHF. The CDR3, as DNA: TGCAGCGTGTCCTCGCTAGCGGGAGGGGTGGAGACCCAGCACTTC. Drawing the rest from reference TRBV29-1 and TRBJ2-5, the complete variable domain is SAVISQKPSRDICQRGTSLTIQCQVDSQVTMMFWYRQQPGQSLTLIATANQGSEATYESGFVIDKFPISRPNLTFSTLTVSNMSPEDSSIYLCSVSSLAGGVETQHFGPGTRLLVL.

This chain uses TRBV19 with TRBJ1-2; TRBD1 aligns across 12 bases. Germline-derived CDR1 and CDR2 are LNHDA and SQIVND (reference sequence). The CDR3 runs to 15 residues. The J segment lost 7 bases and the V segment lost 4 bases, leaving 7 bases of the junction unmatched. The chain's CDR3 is CASSKRDRGPSGYTF. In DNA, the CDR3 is TGTGCCAGTAGTAAGCGGGACAGGGGGCCGTCTGGCTACACCTTC.

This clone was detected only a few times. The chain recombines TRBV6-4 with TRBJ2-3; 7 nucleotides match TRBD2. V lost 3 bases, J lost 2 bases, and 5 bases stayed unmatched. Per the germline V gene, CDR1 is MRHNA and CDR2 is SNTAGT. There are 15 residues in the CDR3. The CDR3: CASSDGGGTTDTQYF. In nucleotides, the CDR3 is TGTGCCAGCAGTGATGGGGGGGGGACCACAGATACGCAGTATTTT.

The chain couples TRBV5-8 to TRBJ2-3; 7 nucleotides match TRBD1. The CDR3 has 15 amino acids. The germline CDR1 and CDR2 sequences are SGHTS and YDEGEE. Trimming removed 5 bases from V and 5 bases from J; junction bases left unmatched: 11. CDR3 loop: CASSPQGTMGDTQYF. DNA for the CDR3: TGTGCCAGCAGTCCACAGGGGACCATGGGAGATACGCAGTATTTT.

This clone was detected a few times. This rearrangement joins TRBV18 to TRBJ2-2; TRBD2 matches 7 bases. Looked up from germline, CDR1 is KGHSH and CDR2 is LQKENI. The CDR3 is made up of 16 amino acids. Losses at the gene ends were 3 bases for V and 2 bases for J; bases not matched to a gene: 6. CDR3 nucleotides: TGTGCCAGCTCACCCCGACTAGCCTCTAACACCGGGGAGCTGTTTTTT. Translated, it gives CASSPRLASNTGELFF. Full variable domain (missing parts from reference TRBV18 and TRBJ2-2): NAGVMQNPRHLVRRRGQEARLRCSPMKGHSHVYWYRQLPEEGLKFMVYLQKENIIDESGMPKERFSAEFPKEGPSILRIQQVVRGDSAAYFCASSPRLASNTGELFFGEGSRLTVL.

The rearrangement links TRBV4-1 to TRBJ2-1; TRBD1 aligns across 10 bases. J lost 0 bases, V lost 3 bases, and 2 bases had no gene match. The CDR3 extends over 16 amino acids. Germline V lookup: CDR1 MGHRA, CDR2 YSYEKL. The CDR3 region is CASSQGQGLSYNEQFF. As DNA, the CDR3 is TGCGCCAGCAGCCAGGGACAGGGGCTCTCCTACAATGAGCAGTTCTTC.

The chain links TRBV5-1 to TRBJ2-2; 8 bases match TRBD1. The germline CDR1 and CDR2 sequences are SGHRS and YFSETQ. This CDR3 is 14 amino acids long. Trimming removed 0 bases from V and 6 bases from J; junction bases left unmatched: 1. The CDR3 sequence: CASSLGTGPGELFF. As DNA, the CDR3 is TGCGCCAGCAGCTTGGGGACAGGGCCCGGGGAGCTGTTTTTT.

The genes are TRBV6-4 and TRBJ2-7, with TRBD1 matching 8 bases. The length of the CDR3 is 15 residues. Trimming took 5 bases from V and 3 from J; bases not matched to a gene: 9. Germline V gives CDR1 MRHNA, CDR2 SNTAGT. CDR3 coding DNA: TGTGCCAGCAGTCCCACAGGGGGAGAGAACTACGAGCAGTACTTC. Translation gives CASSPTGGENYEQYF.